This entry concerns a single T cell receptor beta chain. Its matching antigen is unknown. Sequencing was performed with immunoSEQ multiplex PCR; in TCRdb, only in-frame clones are kept and a portion is missing. The table records about 75,000 clones, about 88% of them present only once. The sample comes from a study of OX40 agonist ivuxolimab in advanced cancers. Study as a whole: The mean age was approximately 60 years, ranging from about 20 to 90, with 82.7% of participants male. Whole-study results and caveats: Clones of CD4+ and CD8+ blood T cells grew by week 6 at doses of 0.1 to 3.0 mg/kg. There were, on average, more expanded clones in CD8+ T cells than in CD4+.

This CDR3 is built from 12 residues. With 0 bases removed from V and 7 bases from J, the gap between germline ends came to 6 bases. CDR1 ENHRY and CDR2 SYGVKD come from the germline V gene. The chain uses TRBV10-3 and TRBJ2-5; D is unclear. The specimen comprised CD4+ or CD8+ T cells sorted from blood, sampled in a trial of the OX40 agonist ivuxolimab. The receptor was isolated from an adult with an advanced solid tumor such as melanoma, head and neck, liver or kidney cancer. The DNA of the CDR3 is TGTGCCATCAGTGAGTCGAGAGGGACCCAGTACTTC. It yields the protein CAISESRGTQYF.